Detailed here is one T cell receptor beta chain. Its antigen is currently unknown. The sample belongs to a study of cytomegalovirus exposure and HLA in healthy donors. Study-level background: When 350 to 400 donors were genotyped, roughly 82% of them were found to fall in the Caucasian-associated ancestry cluster. Findings and limits, study-wide: When the data were analyzed later, several of the most significant clusters appeared to be linked to common viral pathogens.

For the donor in question, CMV serostatus went unrecorded. The PCR had 60 Vbeta and 13 Jbeta primers. As handled by the study authors: Later, roughly 86 million unique TCR beta chains were counted in an analysis, and 8.5 million to 13 million of them were shared. Produced via immunoSEQ multiplex PCR; TCRdb's table is partial and in-frame only. V, J and clone size are taken as reported in that table, and D and trimming were inferred from the DNA itself. This sample carries about 42,000 clones, about 47% of them seen once, and the ten largest clones take 9% to 14%. Unmatched junction bases numbered 6, after V lost 5 bases and J lost 5 bases. This CDR3 comprises 13 residues. Germline loops: CDR1 SGHDN, CDR2 FVKESK.

The sample comprised PBMCs. This chain uses TRBV14 with TRBJ2-7; 7 positions match TRBD1. The sequence was obtained from a human donor in good health. The CDR3 loop reads CASSYTDRDEQYF. The CDR3 nucleotides read TGTGCCAGCAGCTACACAGACAGGGACGAGCAGTACTTC.